The 8 T cell receptor beta chains in this list originate from one sample, sequenced in a study of blood T cell repertoires in COVID-19. TCRdb's copy holds only in-frame clones and misses some; the assay was immunoSEQ multiplex PCR. The data contain some 110,000 clones, roughly nine tenths of them singletons. Sequencing used peripheral blood. The receptor set was obtained from a human donor in a cohort sampled during active COVID-19.

This chain uses TRBV5-1 with TRBJ1-1, with unresolved D. Trimming removed 0 bases at V and 1 base at J, with 10 bases between. The V gene's germline CDR1 is SGHRS and CDR2 YFSETQ. The CDR3 is 15 residues long. The CDR3 spells CASSLEHPGNTEAFF. Here the CDR3 DNA reads TGCGCCAGCAGCTTGGAGCATCCGGGGAACACTGAAGCTTTCTTT.

This chain links TRBV5-6 with TRBJ2-1; 14 nucleotides align to TRBD2. The CDR3 has 15 amino acids. The junction had 2 bases not matched to a gene; V was cut back by 3 bases and J by 6 bases. Looked up from germline, CDR1 is SGHDT and CDR2 is YYEEEE. The CDR3 is CASSYGTSGSNEQFF. CDR3 coding DNA: TGTGCCAGCAGCTACGGGACTAGCGGGAGCAATGAGCAGTTCTTC.

The J gene is TRBJ2-3, the V gene TRBV5-4; 8 nucleotides match TRBD1. The V segment lost 6 bases and the J segment 1 base; nucleotides outside the gene matches: 13. This CDR3 region has 17 residues. The germline gives CDR1 SGHNT, CDR2 YYREEE (reference sequence). The CDR3 bases are TGTGCCAGCACCAACACGCCCGGGACAGGCCGCACAGATACGCAGTATTTT. Its translation: CASTNTPGTGRTDTQYF.

This chain links TRBV6-5 with TRBJ1-1; 9 positions match TRBD1. V lost 7 bases, J lost 0 bases, and 3 bases stayed unmatched. Germline CDR1 is MNHEY and CDR2 is SVGAGI. The CDR3 spans 14 residues. The CDR3 DNA is TGTGCCAGCAACAGGGACAGGGTGAACACTGAAGCTTTCTTT. Amino acids: CASNRDRVNTEAFF.

This clone was seen more than once but under ten times. V usage is TRBV11-2 and J usage is TRBJ2-7; possibly TRBD2 for D (5 bases). CDR1 and CDR2 (germline): SGHAT, FQNNGV. The CDR3 runs to 14 residues. Trimming left V 3 bases short and J 1 base short, with 10 bases between. The CDR3 DNA sequence: TGTGCCAGCAGCTTGGCTAGCAGATCCTACGAGCAGTACTTC. Its protein product is CASSLASRSYEQYF.

Points on this clone: The junction differs from germline at one of its ends, possibly a read error. V is TRBV18 and J is TRBJ1-2, with a weak D call TRBD1 (5 bases). This CDR3 has 15 residues. Germline values: CDR1 KGHSH, CDR2 LQKENI. The CDR3 region has the DNA TGTGCCAGCTCATCACCTGGGTTGGGGCAGACCGGCTACACCTTC. It is translated as CASSSPGLGQTGYTF.

The rearrangement uses TRBV15 and TRBJ2-5; D gene ambiguous. V shed 0 bases and J shed 2 bases, with 10 bases lying between them. The germline gives CDR1 LNHNV, CDR2 YYDKDF (reference sequence). The CDR3 consists of 15 residues. The chain's CDR3 is CATSRDRGTQETQYF. CDR3 coding DNA: TGTGCCACCAGCAGAGACCGCGGCACACAAGAGACCCAGTACTTC.

The gene calls are TRBV6-7 and TRBJ2-5; 10 nucleotides line up with TRBD2. TRBV6-7 is noted as an ORF with a role that remains uncertain. CDR3 size: 17 residues. V trimming: 1 base; J trimming: 5 bases; junction bases outside the gene matches: 10. CDR3 nucleotide sequence: TGTGCCAGCAGTTACTTGTTAGCGGGGGGCCGGGGTGAGACCCAGTACTTC. Its translation: CASSYLLAGGRGETQYF.